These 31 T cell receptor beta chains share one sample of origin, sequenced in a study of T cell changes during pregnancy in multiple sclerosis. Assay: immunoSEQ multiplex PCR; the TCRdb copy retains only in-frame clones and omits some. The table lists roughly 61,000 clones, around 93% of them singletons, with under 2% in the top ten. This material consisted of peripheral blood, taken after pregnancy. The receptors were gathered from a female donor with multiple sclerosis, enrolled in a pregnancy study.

As DNA, the CDR3 is TGTGCCAGCAGTGAGGCTAGCGGGAACTACAATGAGCAGTTCTTC. It translates to CASSEASGNYNEQFF. The chain has TRBV6-4 and TRBJ2-1, with 9 bases lining up with TRBD2. V shed 3 bases and J 3 bases; nucleotides not matched to a gene: 3. The CDR3 is made up of 15 amino acids. The V gene's germline CDR1 is MRHNA and CDR2 SNTAGT.

CDR3 in DNA: TGTGCCAGCAGCTTAACTCATCTAGCGGGTGGCGGTTTTTTCACGCAGTATTTT. It codes for CASSLTHLAGGGFFTQYF. This rearrangement joins TRBV7-2 to TRBJ2-3, with TRBD2 matching over 8 bases. This CDR3 is built from 18 residues. Germline V gene lookup returns CDR1 SGHTA and CDR2 FQGNSA. Unmatched junction bases numbered 19, after V lost 2 bases and J lost 9 bases. The whole variable domain, filled in from reference TRBV7-2 and TRBJ2-3, reads GAGVSQSPSNKVTEKGKDVELRCDPISGHTALYWYRQSLGQGLEFLIYFQGNSAPDKSGLPSDRFSAERTGGSVSTLTIQRTQQEDSAVYLCASSLTHLAGGGFFTQYFGPGTRLTVL.

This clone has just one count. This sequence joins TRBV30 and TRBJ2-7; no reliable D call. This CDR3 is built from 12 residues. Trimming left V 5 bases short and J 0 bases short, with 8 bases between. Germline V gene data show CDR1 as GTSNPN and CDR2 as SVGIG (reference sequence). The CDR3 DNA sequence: TGTGCCTGGTTAGTGAGCTCCTACGAGCAGTACTTC. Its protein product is CAWLVSSYEQYF.

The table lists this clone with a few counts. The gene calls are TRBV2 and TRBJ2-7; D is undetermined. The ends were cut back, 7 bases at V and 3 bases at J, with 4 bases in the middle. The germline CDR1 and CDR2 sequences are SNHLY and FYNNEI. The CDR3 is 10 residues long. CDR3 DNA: TGTGCCAGCATACACTACGAGCAGTACTTC. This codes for CASIHYEQYF.

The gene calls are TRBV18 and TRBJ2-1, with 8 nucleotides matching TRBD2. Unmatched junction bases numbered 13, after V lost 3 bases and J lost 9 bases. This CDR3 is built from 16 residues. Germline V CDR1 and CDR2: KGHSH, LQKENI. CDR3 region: CASSPLKEAGGGEQFF. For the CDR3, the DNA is TGTGCCAGCTCACCCCTAAAGGAGGCGGGAGGCGGTGAGCAGTTCTTC.

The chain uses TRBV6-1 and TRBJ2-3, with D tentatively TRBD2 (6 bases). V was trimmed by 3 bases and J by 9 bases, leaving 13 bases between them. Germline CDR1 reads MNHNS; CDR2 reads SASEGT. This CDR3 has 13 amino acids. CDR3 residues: CASSEGRGRTQYF. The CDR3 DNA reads TGTGCCAGCAGTGAGGGGCGGGGACGGACGCAGTATTTT.

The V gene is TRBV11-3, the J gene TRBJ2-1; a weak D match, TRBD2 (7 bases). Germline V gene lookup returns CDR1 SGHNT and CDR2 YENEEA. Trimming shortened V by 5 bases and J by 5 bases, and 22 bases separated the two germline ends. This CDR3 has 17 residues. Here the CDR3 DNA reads TGTGCCAGCAGCGCCAGGGGAGGGCCCTCAGGTAACAATGAGCAGTTCTTC. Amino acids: CASSARGGPSGNNEQFF.

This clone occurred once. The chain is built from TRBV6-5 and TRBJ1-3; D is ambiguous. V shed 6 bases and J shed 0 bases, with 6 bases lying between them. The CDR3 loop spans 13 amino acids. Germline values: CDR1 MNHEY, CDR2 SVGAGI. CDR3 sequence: CASRGLSGNTIYF. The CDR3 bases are TGTGCCAGCAGGGGCCTCTCTGGAAACACCATATATTTT.

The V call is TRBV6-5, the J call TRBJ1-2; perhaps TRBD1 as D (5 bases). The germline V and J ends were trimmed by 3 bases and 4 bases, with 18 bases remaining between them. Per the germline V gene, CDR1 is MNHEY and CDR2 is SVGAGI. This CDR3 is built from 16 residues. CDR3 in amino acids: CASSYRGRRSGYGYTF. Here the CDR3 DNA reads TGTGCCAGCAGTTATAGGGGCAGACGGTCTGGCTATGGCTACACCTTC.

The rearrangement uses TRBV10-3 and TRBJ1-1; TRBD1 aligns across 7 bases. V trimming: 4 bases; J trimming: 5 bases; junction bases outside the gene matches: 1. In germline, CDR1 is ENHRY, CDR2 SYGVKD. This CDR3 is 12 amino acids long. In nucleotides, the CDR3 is TGTGCCATCAGTGGACAGGGAACTGAAGCTTTCTTT. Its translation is CAISGQGTEAFF.

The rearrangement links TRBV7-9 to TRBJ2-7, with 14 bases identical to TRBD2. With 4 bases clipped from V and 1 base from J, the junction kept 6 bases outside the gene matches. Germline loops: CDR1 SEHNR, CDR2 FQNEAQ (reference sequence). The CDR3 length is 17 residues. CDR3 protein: CASSSGLAGGRSYEQYF. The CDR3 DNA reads TGTGCCAGCAGCTCCGGACTAGCGGGAGGAAGGTCCTACGAGCAGTACTTC.

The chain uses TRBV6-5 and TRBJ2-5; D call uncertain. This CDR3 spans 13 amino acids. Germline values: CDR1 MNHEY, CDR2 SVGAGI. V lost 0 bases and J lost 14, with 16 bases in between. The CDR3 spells CASSYSNVGYPYF. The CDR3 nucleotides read TGTGCCAGCAGTTACTCGAACGTGGGCTATCCATACTTC.

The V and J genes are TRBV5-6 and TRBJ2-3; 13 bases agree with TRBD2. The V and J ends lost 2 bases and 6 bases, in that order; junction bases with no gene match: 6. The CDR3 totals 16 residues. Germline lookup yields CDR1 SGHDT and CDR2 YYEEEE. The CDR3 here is CASSLKGLAGSDTQYF. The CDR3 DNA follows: TGTGCCAGCAGCTTAAAGGGACTAGCGGGGTCGGATACGCAGTATTTT. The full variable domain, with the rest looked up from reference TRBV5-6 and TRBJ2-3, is DAGVTQSPTHLIKTRGQQVTLRCSPKSGHDTVSWYQQALGQGPQFIFQYYEEEERQRGNFPDRFSGHQFPNYSSELNVNALLLGDSALYLCASSLKGLAGSDTQYFGPGTRLTVL.

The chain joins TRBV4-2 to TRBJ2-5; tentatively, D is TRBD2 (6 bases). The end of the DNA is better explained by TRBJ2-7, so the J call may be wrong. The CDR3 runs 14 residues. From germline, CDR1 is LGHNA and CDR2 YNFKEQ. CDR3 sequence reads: CASSQDGSTYEQYF. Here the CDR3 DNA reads TGTGCCAGCAGCCAAGACGGGAGTACGTACGAGCAGTACTTC.

The chain's CDR3 is CATRDTASYEQYF. CDR3 bases: TGTGCCACTCGGGATACCGCCTCCTACGAGCAGTACTTC. V and J are TRBV7-9 and TRBJ2-7; D is possibly TRBD2 (5 bases). The CDR3 is 13 amino acids. Germline values: CDR1 SEHNR, CDR2 FQNEAQ (reference sequence). Trimming left V 10 bases short and J 0 bases short, with 13 bases between.

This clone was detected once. The CDR3 nucleotides are TGCGCCAGCAGCTTCGACTACTCCTATAATTCACCCCTCCACTTT. Protein: CASSFDYSYNSPLHF. The J gene is TRBJ1-6, the V gene TRBV5-1; D unclear. CDR3 size: 15 residues. Per germline, CDR1 SGHRS and CDR2 YFSETQ. Trimming removed 2 bases at V and 0 bases at J, with 6 bases between.

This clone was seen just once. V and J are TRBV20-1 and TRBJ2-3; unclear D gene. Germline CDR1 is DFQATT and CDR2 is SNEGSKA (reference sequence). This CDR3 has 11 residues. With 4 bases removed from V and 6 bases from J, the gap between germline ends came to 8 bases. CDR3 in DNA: TGCAGTGCTATGCCTAGGGATACGCAGTATTTT. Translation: CSAMPRDTQYF.

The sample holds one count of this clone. This chain's CDR3 is CASSPGDSGHYEQYF. CDR3 in DNA: TGTGCCAGCAGCCCGGGAGATAGCGGGCACTACGAGCAGTACTTC. The rearrangement joins TRBV11-2 to TRBJ2-7; 7 nucleotides align to TRBD2. The V segment lost 5 bases and the J segment 3 bases; nucleotides outside the gene matches: 10. Per the germline V gene, CDR1 is SGHAT and CDR2 is FQNNGV. The CDR3 length is 15 residues.

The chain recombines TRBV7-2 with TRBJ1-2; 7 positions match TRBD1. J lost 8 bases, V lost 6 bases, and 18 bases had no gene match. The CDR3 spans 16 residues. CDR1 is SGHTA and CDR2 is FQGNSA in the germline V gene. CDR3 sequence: CASSTPGQIWNRGYTF. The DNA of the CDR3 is TGTGCCAGCAGTACACCGGGACAGATTTGGAATCGGGGCTACACCTTC.

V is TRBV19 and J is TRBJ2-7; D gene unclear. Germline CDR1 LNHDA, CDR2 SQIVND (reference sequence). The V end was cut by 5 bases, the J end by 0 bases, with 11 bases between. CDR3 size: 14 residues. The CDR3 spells CASSGLRSSYEQYF. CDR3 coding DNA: TGTGCCAGTAGTGGATTAAGGAGCTCCTACGAGCAGTACTTC. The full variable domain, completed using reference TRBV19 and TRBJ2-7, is DGGITQSPKYLFRKEGQNVTLSCEQNLNHDAMYWYRQDPGQGLRLIYYSQIVNDFQKGDIAEGYSVSREKKESFPLTVTSAQKNPTAFYLCASSGLRSSYEQYFGPGTRLTVT.

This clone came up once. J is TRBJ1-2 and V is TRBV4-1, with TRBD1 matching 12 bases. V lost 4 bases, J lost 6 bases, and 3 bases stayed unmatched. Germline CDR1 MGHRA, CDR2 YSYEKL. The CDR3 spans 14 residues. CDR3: CASSRDRGHHGYTF. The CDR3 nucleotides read TGCGCCAGCAGCCGGGACAGGGGGCATCATGGCTACACCTTC.

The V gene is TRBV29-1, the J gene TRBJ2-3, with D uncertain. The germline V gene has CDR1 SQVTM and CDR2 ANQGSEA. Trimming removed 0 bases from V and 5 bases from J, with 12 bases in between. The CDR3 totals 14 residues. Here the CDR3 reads CSVEEWSDEDTQYF. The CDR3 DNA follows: TGCAGCGTTGAAGAGTGGAGTGATGAAGATACGCAGTATTTT.

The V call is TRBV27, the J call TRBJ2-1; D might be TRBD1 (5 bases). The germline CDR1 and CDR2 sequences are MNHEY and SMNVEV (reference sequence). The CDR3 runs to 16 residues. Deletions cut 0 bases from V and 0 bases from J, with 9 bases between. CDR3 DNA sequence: TGTGCCAGCAGTTTATCGGGGCCGAGCTCCTACAATGAGCAGTTCTTC. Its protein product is CASSLSGPSSYNEQFF.

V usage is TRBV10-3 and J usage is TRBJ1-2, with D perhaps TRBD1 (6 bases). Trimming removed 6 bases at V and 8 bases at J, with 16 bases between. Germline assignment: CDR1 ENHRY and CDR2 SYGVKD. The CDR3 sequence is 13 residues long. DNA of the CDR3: TGTGCCATCAGGGACCTGGCAGGGGAAGGCTACACCTTC. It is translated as CAIRDLAGEGYTF.

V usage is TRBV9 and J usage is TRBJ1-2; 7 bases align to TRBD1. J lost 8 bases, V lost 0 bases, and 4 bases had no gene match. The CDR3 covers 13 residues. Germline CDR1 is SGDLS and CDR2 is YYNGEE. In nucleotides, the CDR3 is TGTGCCAGCAGCGTAGTACAGGGGCAGGGCTACACCTTC. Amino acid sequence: CASSVVQGQGYTF.

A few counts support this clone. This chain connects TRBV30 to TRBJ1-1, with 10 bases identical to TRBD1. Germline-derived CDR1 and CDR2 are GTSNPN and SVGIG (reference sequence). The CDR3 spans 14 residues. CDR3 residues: CGLSGQGLNTEAFF. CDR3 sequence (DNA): TGTGGTTTATCGGGACAGGGGCTGAACACTGAAGCTTTCTTT. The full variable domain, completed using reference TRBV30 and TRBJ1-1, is SQTIHQWPATLVQPVGSPLSLECTVEGTSNPNLYWYRQAAGRGLQLLFYSVGIGQISSEVPQNLSASRPQDRQFILSSKKLLLSDSGFYLCGLSGQGLNTEAFFGQGTRLTVV.

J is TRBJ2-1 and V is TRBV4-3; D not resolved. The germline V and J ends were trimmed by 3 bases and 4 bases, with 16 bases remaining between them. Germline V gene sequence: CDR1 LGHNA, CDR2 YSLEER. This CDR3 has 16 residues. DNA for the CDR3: TGCGCCAGCAGCCACTCCGCCAGCAGGCAATACAATGAGCAGTTCTTC. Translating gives CASSHSASRQYNEQFF.

CDR3 loop: CASSSGAGTYSYEQYF. The CDR3 DNA follows: TGTGCCAGTAGTTCCGGTGCCGGGACATACTCCTACGAGCAGTACTTC. This chain joins TRBV19 and TRBJ2-7; a weak D match, TRBD1 (6 bases). Trimming removed 5 bases at V and 0 bases at J, with 17 bases between. This CDR3 spans 16 amino acids. The germline gives CDR1 LNHDA, CDR2 SQIVND (reference sequence).

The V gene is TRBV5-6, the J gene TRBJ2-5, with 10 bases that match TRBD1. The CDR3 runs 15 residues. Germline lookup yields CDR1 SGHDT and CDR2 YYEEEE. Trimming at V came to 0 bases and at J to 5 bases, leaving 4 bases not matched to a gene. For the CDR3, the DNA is TGTGCCAGCAGCTTGGCGGGACAGGGGATGGAGACCCAGTACTTC. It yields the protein CASSLAGQGMETQYF. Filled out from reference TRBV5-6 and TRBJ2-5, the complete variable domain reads DAGVTQSPTHLIKTRGQQVTLRCSPKSGHDTVSWYQQALGQGPQFIFQYYEEEERQRGNFPDRFSGHQFPNYSSELNVNALLLGDSALYLCASSLAGQGMETQYFGPGTRLLVL.

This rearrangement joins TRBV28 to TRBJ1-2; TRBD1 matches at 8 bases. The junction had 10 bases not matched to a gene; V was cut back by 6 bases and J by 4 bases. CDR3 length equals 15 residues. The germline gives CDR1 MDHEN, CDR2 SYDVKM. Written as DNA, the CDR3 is TGTGCCAGCAGCCGTACCACAGGGGGATCCTATGGCTACACCTTC. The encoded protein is CASSRTTGGSYGYTF.

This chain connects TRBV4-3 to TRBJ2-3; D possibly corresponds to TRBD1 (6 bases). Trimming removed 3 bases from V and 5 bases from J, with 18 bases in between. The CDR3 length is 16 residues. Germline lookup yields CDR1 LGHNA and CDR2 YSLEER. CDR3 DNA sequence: TGCGCCAGCAGCCAGAAGAACAGGGTACAACGAGATACGCAGTATTTT. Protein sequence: CASSQKNRVQRDTQYF.